Detailed here is one T cell receptor (beta chain). Germline V gene lookup returns CDR1 MNHEY and CDR2 SMNVEV (reference sequence). The V gene end was trimmed by 7 bases and the J gene end by 0 bases; junction bases not matched to a gene: 5. This CDR3 region has 14 residues. This record belongs to a study of blood T cell repertoires in COVID-19. Methods used by the authors: Amplification of reference gene primers provided the estimated nucleated cell counts. Assay used: immunoSEQ multiplex PCR; TCRdb lists only in-frame clones, some missing. For V, J and clone size, that table is used; D and trimming come from the DNA. The sample records fewer than 250,000 clones, 82% being singletons. Enrollment of patients from Seattle took place during active infection, with longitudinal follow-up.

V usage is TRBV27 and J usage is TRBJ2-7; 8 nucleotides line up with TRBD1. Sample: peripheral blood. The TCR was taken from a woman aged 55 to 70 with COVID-19, enrolled during active disease. This CDR3 is CASTTGTGSYEQYF. CDR3 coding DNA: TGTGCCAGCACAACCGGGACAGGCTCCTACGAGCAGTACTTC.